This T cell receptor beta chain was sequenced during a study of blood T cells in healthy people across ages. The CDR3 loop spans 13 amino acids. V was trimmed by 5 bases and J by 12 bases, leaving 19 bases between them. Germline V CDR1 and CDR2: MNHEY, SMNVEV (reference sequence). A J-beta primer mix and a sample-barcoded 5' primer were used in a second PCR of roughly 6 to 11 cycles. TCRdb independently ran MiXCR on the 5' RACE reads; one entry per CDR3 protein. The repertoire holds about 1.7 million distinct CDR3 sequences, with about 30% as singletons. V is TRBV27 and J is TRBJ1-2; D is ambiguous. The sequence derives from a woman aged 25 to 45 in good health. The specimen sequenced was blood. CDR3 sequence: CASSPGIPTGNTF. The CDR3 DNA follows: TGTGCCAGCAGTCCTGGGATACCGACGGGCAACACCTTC.